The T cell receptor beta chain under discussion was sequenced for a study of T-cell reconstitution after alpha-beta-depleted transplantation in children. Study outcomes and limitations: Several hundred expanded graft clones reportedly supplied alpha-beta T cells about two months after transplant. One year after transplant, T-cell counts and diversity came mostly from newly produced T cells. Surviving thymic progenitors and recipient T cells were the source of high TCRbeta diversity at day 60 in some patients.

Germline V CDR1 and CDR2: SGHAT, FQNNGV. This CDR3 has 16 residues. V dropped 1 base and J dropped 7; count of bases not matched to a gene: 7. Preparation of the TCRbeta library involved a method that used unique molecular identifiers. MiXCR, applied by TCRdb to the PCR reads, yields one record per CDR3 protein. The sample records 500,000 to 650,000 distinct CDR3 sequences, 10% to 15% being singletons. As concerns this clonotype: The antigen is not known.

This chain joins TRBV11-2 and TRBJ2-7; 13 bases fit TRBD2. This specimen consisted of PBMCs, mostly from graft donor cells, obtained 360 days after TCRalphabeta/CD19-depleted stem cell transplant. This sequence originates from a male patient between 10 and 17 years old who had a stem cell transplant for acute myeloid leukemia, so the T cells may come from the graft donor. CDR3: CASSLVGLAGVEEQYF. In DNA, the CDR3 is TGTGCCAGCAGCTTAGTAGGACTAGCGGGAGTCGAAGAGCAGTACTTC.